This record concerns one T cell receptor beta chain sequence. Its antigen target is currently unknown. A read error may produce the germline difference seen at one junction end. The CDR3 measures 14 amino acids from cysteine to phenylalanine. Here the CDR3 DNA is all that survives: 42 bases in frame from base 1. CDR1 MNHEY and CDR2 SVGEGT are derived from the germline V gene. Libraries were prepared through multiplex PCR. Sequencing was carried out with an Illumina HiSeq 4000. TCR beta libraries were built with iRepertoire HTBI primers and Arm-PCR amplification of CDR3 regions. PCR products were gel purified before sequencing. On the study's bioinformatics: A total of 62 TRBV and 14 TRBJ segments were identified across samples and were used for gene usage analysis of CDR3 amino acid clonotypes. COPE and FqMerger were used to merge filtered high-quality paired reads into contigs. BLAST was used to align contigs to IMGT TRBV, TRBD and TRBJ reference genes, and CDR3 was defined according to IMGT. Any clonotype with a frequency above 0.1% was counted as a highly expanded clone. Shannon entropy served as the measure of repertoire diversity, while the Gini coefficient captured V-J evenness. A clonotype was considered public if more than one individual shared it. TCRdb itself trimmed the public reads at Q25 with fastp, ran MiXCR and retained productive beta chains. Each entry merges the rows of one CDR3 protein and shows their most common DNA and genes. The V and J calls were determined by TCRdb, not by the authors. This sample lists around 400,000 distinct CDR3 sequences; around 15% were detected once. The top ten hold about a fifth of the sample.

This sample was taken from a study of regulatory T cells in long-lasting Graves disease (TCRdb year 2021). For context, the study as a whole: Patients with newly diagnosed Graves' disease had been on antithyroid drugs for under 3 months. Persistent Graves' disease patients were compared with newly diagnosed Graves' disease patients by peripheral blood TCR sequencing and RNA sequencing. The study was registered as a clinical trial and conducted in China. A total of 33 samples were covered by TCR sequencing, comprising approximately 13 persistent and roughly 20 newly diagnosed Graves' disease patients.

The study at large found these results: Persistent disease showed preferential use of TRBV28, TRBJ1-2 and TRBJ2-5, whereas newly diagnosed disease favored TRBV20-1 and TRBJ2-1. The authors acknowledged the small sample size as a limitation that may reduce accuracy. Sequencing and analysis were limited to the TCR beta chain. Because the primary lesion, thyroid tissue, could not be accessed, the study looked at peripheral blood alone. Compared with newly diagnosed patients, persistent Graves' disease patients had lower TCR Shannon entropy and fewer highly expanded clones, which suggests clonal expansion. More public clonotypes were shared among persistent patients (2,741) than among newly diagnosed patients (roughly 1,000).

The meaning of the sample's time point label: newly diagnosed GD, antithyroid drugs for less than 3 months. RNA was extracted from PBMCs in TRIzol for both TCR sequencing and RNA sequencing. The diagnosis of Graves' disease was made according to American Thyroid Association guidelines. Patients for the study were recruited at an endocrinology department in Xi'an, China. Each patient gave 7 to 9.5 milliliters of peripheral blood, collected in an EDTA anticoagulant tube. Ficoll Paque Plus density gradient separation was used to isolate PBMCs, and no further T cell sorting was performed. An Agilent 2100 Bioanalyzer and agarose gel were used to assess RNA quality, and a NanoDrop 2000 was used to measure RNA concentration.

The sequence was collected from a female donor with Graves disease. The chain links TRBV6-2 or TRBV6-3 with TRBJ1-1; TRBD1 is a possible D gene, resting on 6 matching bases. The sequences come from peripheral blood mononuclear cells (PBMCs), collected at new diagnosis, from a patient treated with antithyroid drugs. CDR3 sequence: CAGSGRGGGTEAFF. The DNA sequence is TGTGCCGGCAGTGGCAGGGGCGGGGGCACTGAAGCTTTCTTT.